This T cell receptor beta chain emerged from a study of monozygotic twins with inflammatory bowel disease. The CDR3 is made up of 15 amino acids. Germline-derived CDR1 and CDR2 are SGDLS and YYNGEE. With the 5' RACE reads reprocessed, TCRdb shows one record per CDR3 protein and no DNA. In all, the sample yields about 300,000 distinct CDR3 sequences. This chain links TRBV9 with TRBJ2-3; TCRdb gives TRBD1 as the D gene, but with no DNA this cannot be confirmed. The sequence was obtained from a human donor with ulcerative colitis or Crohn's disease, or a healthy co-twin of an affected twin (not recorded which). The specimen was blood. The CDR3 here is CASSWAGVSTDTQYF.